The clone carrying this T cell receptor (beta chain) was observed a single time. The antigen remains unidentified. The sample is drawn from a study of shared clonotypes between healthy human individuals. V was trimmed by 5 bases and J by 1 base, leaving 9 bases between them. CDR1 is LNHDA, CDR2 SQIVND, per germline (reference sequence). This CDR3 has 14 residues. Points from the study as a whole: Donors were few, which limited the genetic and exposure-history diversity represented.

TCRdb's copy holds only in-frame clones and misses some; the assay was immunoSEQ multiplex PCR. The data contain about 490,000 clones, roughly 85% of them seen just once; the ten biggest clones take up around 12%. This chain connects TRBV19 to TRBJ1-5; D gene unclear. Input material: PBMCs. The sequence was collected from a woman between 40 and 50 years old in good health. Some clones in this sample may be carry-over from other donors' samples. The CDR3 sequence: CASSAHASNQPQHF. The CDR3 region has the DNA TGTGCCAGTAGTGCCCACGCAAGCAATCAGCCCCAGCATTTT.